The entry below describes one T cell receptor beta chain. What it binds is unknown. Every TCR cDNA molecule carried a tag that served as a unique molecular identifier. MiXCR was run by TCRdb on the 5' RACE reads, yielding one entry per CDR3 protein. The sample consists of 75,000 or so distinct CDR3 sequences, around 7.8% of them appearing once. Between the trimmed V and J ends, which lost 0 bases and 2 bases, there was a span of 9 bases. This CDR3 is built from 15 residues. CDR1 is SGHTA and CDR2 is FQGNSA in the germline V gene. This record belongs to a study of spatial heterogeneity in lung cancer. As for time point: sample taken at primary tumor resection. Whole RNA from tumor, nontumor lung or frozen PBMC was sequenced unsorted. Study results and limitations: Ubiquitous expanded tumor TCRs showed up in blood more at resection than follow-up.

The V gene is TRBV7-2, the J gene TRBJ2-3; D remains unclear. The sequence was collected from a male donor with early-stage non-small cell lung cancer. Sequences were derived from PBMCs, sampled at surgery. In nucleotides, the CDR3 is TGTGCCAGCAGCTTAGCAGGGAAGTACACAGATACGCAGTATTTT. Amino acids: CASSLAGKYTDTQYF. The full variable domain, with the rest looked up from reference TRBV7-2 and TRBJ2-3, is GAGVSQSPSNKVTEKGKDVELRCDPISGHTALYWYRQSLGQGLEFLIYFQGNSAPDKSGLPSDRFSAERTGGSVSTLTIQRTQQEDSAVYLCASSLAGKYTDTQYFGPGTRLTVL.